This T cell receptor beta chain derives from a study of identifying expanded T cells in peripheral blood. Libraries were prepared by immunoSEQ multiplex PCR; TCRdb keeps only in-frame clonotypes and omits some of them. The sample lists over 85,000 clones, 88% occurring once. Healthy donors had no documented immune events, such as infections, while sampled. Germline V gene lookup returns CDR1 SGHTA and CDR2 FQGTGA. With 4 bases removed from V and 0 bases from J, the gap between germline ends came to 15 bases. The CDR3 loop spans 16 amino acids. Sequenced input: blood. The chain has TRBV7-3 and TRBJ1-1; D uncertain. The sequence derives from a person between 18 and 69 years old in good health. In nucleotides, the CDR3 is TGTGCCAGCAGCTCCTGGGGTGGAGGAATGAACACTGAAGCTTTCTTT. Translating it yields CASSSWGGGMNTEAFF.